A selection of T cell receptor beta chains follows, all from one sample in a study of T-cell memory formation after mild COVID-19. One entry per CDR3 protein, called by TCRdb with MiXCR from the 5' RACE reads. The data contain around 200,000 distinct CDR3 sequences, 10% to 13% of them singletons. Sequencing used PBMCs or a T cell subset sorted from them (not recorded which). The receptor set was obtained from a man aged 18-30 years who had mild COVID-19 (a few samples of this study predate the infection). Cell type and time point are not known. The CDR3 runs from the conserved cysteine through the conserved F or W. D genes are given only for firm matches. Some rows mark clone size as missing; the rest say once, few, many or name a class of expanded clone.

clone_size	v_call	j_call	d_call	cdr3_aa	cdr3_nt
NA	TRBV5-1	TRBJ2-3	TRBD2	CASSVSGGGLDTQYF	TGCGCCAGCAGCGTGTCGGGGGGGGGCCTAGATACGCAGTATTTT
many	TRBV7-9	TRBJ1-1	TRBD1	CASSRSPGQGNTEAFF	TGTGCCAGCAGCCGCTCACCGGGACAGGGTAACACTGAAGCTTTCTTT
few	TRBV5-1	TRBJ2-3	TRBD2	CASSANDLAVGGDTQYF	TGCGCCAGCAGCGCCAACGACCTAGCGGTGGGGGGAGATACGCAGTATTTT
NA	TRBV20-1	TRBJ2-3	NA	CSARRAPAVDTQYF	TGCAGTGCTAGAAGGGCGCCTGCGGTAGATACGCAGTATTTT
many	TRBV7-2	TRBJ2-3	NA	CASSPKMGTGGDTQYF	TGTGCCAGCAGCCCAAAAATGGGGACGGGTGGAGATACGCAGTATTTT
NA	TRBV5-1	TRBJ1-1	NA	CASSFQGSPEAFF	TGCGCCAGCAGCTTTCAGGGAAGCCCTGAAGCTTTCTTT
NA	TRBV5-1	TRBJ2-2	NA	CASQGHGFSTGELFF	TGCGCCAGCCAGGGGCACGGGTTTTCGACCGGGGAGCTGTTTTTT
NA	TRBV3-1	TRBJ2-1	TRBD1	CASSHDRGLGFYNEQFF	TGTGCCAGCAGCCACGACAGGGGGCTAGGCTTCTACAATGAGCAGTTCTTC
few	TRBV7-9	TRBJ1-4	NA	CASSSYLNEKLFF	TGTGCCAGCAGCTCTTACCTTAATGAAAAACTGTTTTTT
NA	TRBV18	TRBJ1-6	NA	CASSPGHREPLHF	TGTGCCAGCTCACCAGGACATCGCGAACCCCTCCACTTT
few	TRBV5-1	TRBJ1-3	NA	CASSSQPTGDGNTIYF	TGCGCCAGCAGCTCTCAGCCGACAGGAGATGGAAACACCATATATTTT
many	TRBV4-1	TRBJ2-1	TRBD2	CASSQRAGTNEQFF	TGCGCCAGCAGCCAACGAGCGGGGACTAATGAGCAGTTCTTC
many	TRBV7-9	TRBJ2-5	NA	CASSRQETQYF	TGTGCCAGCAGTCGACAAGAGACCCAGTACTTC
NA	TRBV27	TRBJ1-5	NA	CASRLGGVNQPQHF	TGTGCCAGCCGTCTGGGGGGTGTCAATCAGCCCCAGCATTTT
NA	TRBV10-3	TRBJ1-1	NA	CAISEVRGHDTEAFF	TGTGCCATCAGCGAGGTACGGGGCCATGACACTGAAGCTTTCTTT
many	TRBV28	TRBJ2-5	NA	CASSLLKKTQYF	TGTGCCAGCAGTCTCCTAAAGAAGACCCAGTACTTC
few	TRBV19	TRBJ2-7	NA	CASSIDGGFTPYEQYF	TGTGCCAGTAGTATCGACGGGGGTTTTACGCCTTACGAGCAGTACTTC
few	TRBV9	TRBJ2-3	NA	CASSPRTASTDTQYF	TGTGCCAGCAGCCCCCGGACAGCCAGCACAGATACGCAGTATTTT
few	TRBV6-4	TRBJ2-2	NA	CASRMTANTGELFF	TGTGCCAGCAGAATGACAGCTAACACCGGGGAGCTGTTTTTT
few	TRBV7-2	TRBJ1-1	NA	CASSLSKNTEAFF	TGTGCCAGCAGCTTATCCAAGAACACTGAAGCTTTCTTT
few	TRBV7-9	TRBJ1-1	NA	CASSSLNSGVGRNTEAFF	TGTGCCAGCAGCTCGCTCAACTCTGGGGTCGGAAGGAACACTGAAGCTTTCTTT
NA	TRBV6-5	TRBJ2-5	NA	CASSYSGGDFQETQYF	TGTGCCAGCAGTTACTCGGGCGGGGACTTCCAAGAGACCCAGTACTTC
many	TRBV6-6	TRBJ2-1	TRBD2	CASSYTSLAGGYAF	TGTGCCAGCAGTTACACATCACTAGCGGGGGGCTACGCCTTC
NA	TRBV29-1	TRBJ1-2	TRBD1	CSVGVGQGNSYTF	TGCAGCGTTGGTGTGGGACAGGGGAATTCCTACACCTTC
NA	TRBV4-3	TRBJ1-2	TRBD1	CASSPSTGFPNYGYTF	TGCGCCAGCAGCCCCTCGACAGGGTTTCCAAACTATGGCTACACCTTC
NA	TRBV5-1	TRBJ2-5	NA	CASSERTVVFGQETQYF	TGCGCCAGCAGCGAACGGACCGTAGTGTTTGGACAAGAGACCCAGTACTTC
NA	TRBV6-5	TRBJ1-2	TRBD1	CASSRVGQTNYGYTF	TGTGCCAGCAGTAGGGTGGGACAGACGAACTATGGCTACACCTTC
NA	TRBV7-9	TRBJ1-1	NA	CASSVMDSSTEAFF	TGTGCCAGCAGCGTGATGGACAGTTCCACTGAAGCTTTCTTT
NA	TRBV12-3/TRBV12-4	TRBJ1-1	NA	CASIRPGSGTEAFF	TGTGCCAGCATCCGGCCAGGGTCGGGCACTGAAGCTTTCTTT
many	TRBV28	TRBJ2-3	NA	CASRGVLTDTQYF	TGTGCCAGCAGAGGGGTCCTCACAGATACGCAGTATTTT
NA	TRBV10-3	TRBJ1-1	NA	CAISESFGQSGGTEAFF	TGTGCCATCAGTGAGAGTTTTGGACAGTCCGGCGGCACTGAAGCTTTCTTT
few	TRBV5-1	TRBJ2-1	NA	CASSSEVEGEQFF	TGCGCCAGCAGCTCGGAGGTCGAGGGAGAGCAGTTCTTC
few	TRBV4-1	TRBJ2-6	NA	CASSQDVSSGANVLTF	TGCGCCAGCAGCCAAGATGTCAGCTCTGGGGCCAACGTCCTGACTTTC
NA	TRBV11-2	TRBJ1-1	NA	CASSASGRMTEAFF	TGTGCCAGCAGCGCCTCAGGGAGAATGACTGAAGCTTTCTTT
NA	TRBV28	TRBJ2-1	TRBD1	CASNRGVDNEQFF	TGTGCCAGCAACAGGGGGGTGGACAATGAGCAGTTCTTC
few	TRBV19	TRBJ1-5	NA	CAIGQMDQPQHF	TGTGCGATAGGACAGATGGATCAGCCCCAGCATTTT
NA	TRBV18	TRBJ1-5	NA	CASSPGLSPDSNQPQHF	TGTGCCAGCTCACCGGGGCTGAGTCCCGATAGCAATCAGCCCCAGCATTTT
NA	TRBV19	TRBJ1-1	TRBD1	CASSADRDTEAFF	TGTGCCAGTAGCGCTGACAGGGACACTGAAGCTTTCTTT
few	TRBV7-9	TRBJ2-3	NA	CASSLMGTDTQYF	TGTGCCAGCAGCTTAATGGGCACAGATACGCAGTATTTT
NA	TRBV12-3/TRBV12-4	TRBJ2-3	NA	CASSLGTASPYTQYF	TGTGCCAGCAGTTTAGGGACAGCTTCTCCCTATACGCAGTATTTT
NA	TRBV5-1	TRBJ1-3	NA	CASSLERVDTIYF	TGCGCCAGCAGCTTGGAAAGGGTGGACACCATATATTTT